This T cell receptor beta chain originates from a study of cytomegalovirus exposure and HLA in healthy donors. The germline V gene encodes CDR1 MRHNA and CDR2 SNTAGT. This CDR3 has 13 amino acids. J lost 8 bases, V lost 6 bases, and 9 bases had no gene match. By share of the sample, this clone is medium-sized. Its matching antigen is unknown. This PCR relied on a set of 60 Vbeta primers and 13 Jbeta primers. Profiling relied on immunoSEQ multiplex PCR, and the TCRdb table lists in-frame clones only, not all of them. This sample has 140,000 or so clones, with over 60% found just once. General observations from the study: Relative to the approximately 700-donor mean, N-insertions were reportedly fewer in an Asian-associated ancestry cluster in a later analysis. Later examination showed HLA-associated TCR beta chains had greater clonal expansion than equally common others.

Sequenced sample: PBMCs. The chain carries TRBV6-4 and TRBJ1-1; the match to TRBD1 covers 7 bases. The sequence came from a woman aged 35 to 49 in good health and CMV-seronegative. As DNA, the CDR3 is TGTGCCAGCAGCGACAGGGTTTCGGGGGAAGCTTTCTTT. Translation: CASSDRVSGEAFF.